This T cell receptor beta chain was sequenced during a study of T cell clonotyping in hematopoietic cell transplantation. Clones were read by immunoSEQ multiplex PCR, and TCRdb kept only the in-frame ones, dropping some. The sample contains around 8,400 clones, 70% to 90% of which appear only once. The germline gives CDR1 LNHDA, CDR2 SQIVND (reference sequence). The length of the CDR3 is 14 residues. The V and J ends lost 10 bases and 2 bases respectively, with 16 bases between them. The sample consisted of peripheral blood mononuclear cells, taken at the time of graft-versus-host disease after allogeneic stem cell transplant. The chain has TRBV19 and TRBJ2-3; D possibly uses TRBD1 or TRBD2 (5 bases each). The clonotype was recovered from a male patient aged 55 to 69 who had an allogeneic stem cell transplant from a related donor, so the T cells may come from the graft donor. Some clones in this sample may be carry-over from other donors' samples. CDR3 bases: TGTGCCACGGGGTGGGGACCAAACACAGATACGCAGTATTTT. Protein sequence: CATGWGPNTDTQYF.